The rows below give T cell receptor beta chains drawn from one sample of a study of blood T cells in healthy people across ages. MiXCR, run by TCRdb on the 5' RACE reads, gives a single entry per CDR3 protein. Of about 1.4 million distinct CDR3 sequences listed, 59% were seen once; the top ten hold over 6.5%. The specimen sequenced was blood. These receptors were obtained from a man aged 18 to 29 in good health. Both conserved end residues are part of each CDR3. D genes are given only for firm matches. Size is stated for part of the rows, as once, few or many counts, or as a class when the clone is expanded.

d_gene | j_gene | v_gene | abundance | CDR3nt | CDR3aa
TRBD1 | TRBJ2-1 | TRBV24-1 | - | TGTGCCACCAGTGATATCGGACAGGGGGGGAATGAGCAGTTCTTC | CATSDIGQGGNEQFF
TRBD1 | TRBJ1-5 | TRBV20-1 | - | TGCAGTGCTGGGGGACAGGATAGTCAGCCCCAGCATTTT | CSAGGQDSQPQHF
- | TRBJ1-3 | TRBV4-2 | - | TGTGCCAGCAGCCAGGTGGGGACGGTCGGCTCTGGAAACACCATATATTTT | CASSQVGTVGSGNTIYF
- | TRBJ1-1 | TRBV29-1 | - | TGCAGCGTTGAAGAGGGGGGGGATGAAGCTTTCTTT | CSVEEGGDEAFF
TRBD1 | TRBJ2-4 | TRBV7-9 | - | TGTGCCAGCAGCTTAGGACAGGGGATGGACATTCAGTACTTC | CASSLGQGMDIQYF
- | TRBJ2-7 | TRBV29-1 | few | TGCAGCGCCGACTCGGAAGGCCCTATCTACGAGCAGTACTTC | CSADSEGPIYEQYF
TRBD2 | TRBJ2-7 | TRBV9 | - | TGTGCCAGCAGCCCCCACAATAGCGGGGTAACCTACGAGCAGTACTTC | CASSPHNSGVTYEQYF
TRBD2 | TRBJ2-5 | TRBV4-1 | - | TGCGCCAGCAGCACCGGGACTAGCGGGGGGTATCAAGAGACCCAGTACTTC | CASSTGTSGGYQETQYF
- | TRBJ1-1 | TRBV29-1 | - | TGCAGCGTTGAAGGGAGGGCAGAACATAACACTGAAGCTTTCTTT | CSVEGRAEHNTEAFF
- | TRBJ2-1 | TRBV19 | - | TGTGCCAGTAGTATTCGAAGTTCCCATGAGCAGTTCTTC | CASSIRSSHEQFF
- | TRBJ1-1 | TRBV7-9 | - | TGTGCCAGCAGCTTCGTTCATGAAGCTTTCTTT | CASSFVHEAFF
TRBD2 | TRBJ2-3 | TRBV2 | few | TGTGCCAGCAGTGAACTAGCGGGTATGACAGATACGCAGTATTTT | CASSELAGMTDTQYF
- | TRBJ2-1 | TRBV12-3/TRBV12-4 | - | TGTGCCAGCAGTTTAGCTCCGTTTACCTACAATGAGCAGTTCTTC | CASSLAPFTYNEQFF
- | TRBJ1-4 | TRBV27 | few | TGTGCCAGCAGTTTCGCCGGAAATGAAAAACTGTTTTTT | CASSFAGNEKLFF
TRBD1 | TRBJ1-1 | TRBV19 | - | TGTGCCAGTAGTAGACAGGGTCCGATGAACACTGAAGCTTTCTTT | CASSRQGPMNTEAFF
TRBD2 | TRBJ2-1 | TRBV12-3/TRBV12-4 | - | TGTGCCAGCACAGCGGGAGGGGATGAGCAGTTCTTC | CASTAGGDEQFF
- | TRBJ2-7 | TRBV10-3 | - | TGTGCCACCGCTAGCGGGACAGGAAATGAGCAGTACTTC | CATASGTGNEQYF
- | TRBJ2-7 | TRBV29-1 | - | TGCATCGTAGGGGATTCCTACGAGCAGTACTTC | CIVGDSYEQYF
TRBD2 | TRBJ2-5 | TRBV6-6 | - | TGTGCCAGTACGGGGGGAGGTCGGGAGACCCAGTACTTC | CASTGGGRETQYF
- | TRBJ2-3 | TRBV28 | few | TGTGCCAGTGGGGGTCTCACAGATACGCAGTATTTT | CASGGLTDTQYF
- | TRBJ1-1 | TRBV7-9 | few | TGTGCCAGCAGCTTGATTAACACTGAAGCTTTCTTT | CASSLINTEAFF
- | TRBJ2-5 | TRBV20-1 | - | TGCAGTGCTAGAGCCGGGTCGGGGGAGACCCAGTACTTC | CSARAGSGETQYF
- | TRBJ2-4 | TRBV12-3/TRBV12-4 | - | TGTGCCAGCAGGGCAGAGGGGGACATTCAGTACTTC | CASRAEGDIQYF
- | TRBJ2-4 | TRBV12-3/TRBV12-4 | - | TGTGCCAGCAGTGTAGCAGGGACCAAAAACATTCAGTACTTC | CASSVAGTKNIQYF
- | TRBJ2-1 | TRBV7-8 | - | TGTGCCAGCAGCTTAGCACGGATTTTACGGAATGAGCAGTTCTTC | CASSLARILRNEQFF
- | TRBJ1-2 | TRBV2 | - | TGTGCCAGCAGTGAAGTCACCAGGGATCGAGGGGGCTACACCTTC | CASSEVTRDRGGYTF
- | TRBJ2-7 | TRBV6-2/TRBV6-3 | - | TGTGCCAGCAGTCCCGTTGACCGCTACGAGCAGTACTTC | CASSPVDRYEQYF
TRBD1 | TRBJ2-7 | TRBV5-5 | - | TGTGCCAGCAGCCCTCCCCGGACAGGGGGTATCGACGAGCAGTACTTC | CASSPPRTGGIDEQYF
TRBD1 | TRBJ1-2 | TRBV29-1 | - | TGCAGCGTTACAGGGGGCAAGAGCTACACCTTC | CSVTGGKSYTF
- | TRBJ2-7 | TRBV10-1 | - | TGCGCCAGCCAAGGGACGGATTCCTACGAGCAGTACTTC | CASQGTDSYEQYF
TRBD2 | TRBJ2-7 | TRBV29-1 | few | TGCAGCGCGGGAGGCGCCTACGAGCAGTACTTC | CSAGGAYEQYF
TRBD1 | TRBJ2-4 | TRBV6-2/TRBV6-3 | - | TGTGCCAGCAGTTACTACGGGACAGAACTGAGAAACATTCAGTACTTC | CASSYYGTELRNIQYF
- | TRBJ2-1 | TRBV7-9 | - | TGTGCCATCCGACAAGGGAAGGGGTACAATGAGCAGTTCTTC | CAIRQGKGYNEQFF
- | TRBJ2-7 | TRBV5-6 | - | TGTGCCAGCAGCCCAGGGATTGGAAGCTACGAGCAGTACTTC | CASSPGIGSYEQYF
- | TRBJ1-1 | TRBV7-9 | few | TGTGCCAGCAGCTCCCGAGGGGGGGGGACTGAAGCTTTCTTT | CASSSRGGGTEAFF
TRBD2 | TRBJ2-3 | TRBV28 | - | TGTGCCAGCAAAGCTAGTTTCGCCCCCCAGAGACTAGCGGTGCCAGATACGCAGTATTTT | CASKASFAPQRLAVPDTQYF
- | TRBJ2-7 | TRBV7-9 | - | TGTGCCAGCAGCACGTATAAGGAAGGGATCTACGAGCAGTACTTC | CASSTYKEGIYEQYF
- | TRBJ2-6 | TRBV27 | once | TGTGCCAGCAGTGTCGGGGCCTTCTCTGGGGCCAACGTCCTGACTTTC | CASSVGAFSGANVLTF
TRBD1 | TRBJ1-2 | TRBV7-2 | - | TGTGCCAGCAGCTTATCCGGGACAGGGTACTATGGCTACACCTTC | CASSLSGTGYYGYTF
TRBD1 | TRBJ1-1 | TRBV5-5 | once | TGTGCCAGCAGCTTTTCCCTGAACAGGGGGCTTAACACTGAAGCTTTCTTT | CASSFSLNRGLNTEAFF
- | TRBJ1-2 | TRBV28 | - | TGTGCCAGCAGTGTGGGCGTGGGGACCCGTGGCTACACCTTC | CASSVGVGTRGYTF
TRBD2 | TRBJ2-1 | TRBV25-1 | once | TGTGCCAGCAGTGATCTATCTAGCGGGACTGACAATGAGCAGTTCTTC | CASSDLSSGTDNEQFF
TRBD1 | TRBJ2-7 | TRBV10-1 | - | TGCGCCAGCAGTGAAACCGGGACAGGTATCTCCGAGCAGTACTTC | CASSETGTGISEQYF
TRBD1 | TRBJ2-1 | TRBV12-3/TRBV12-4 | - | TGTGCCAGCACCAGGACAGGGGGCTGCCCGCGCCATGAGCAGTTCTTC | CASTRTGGCPRHEQFF
- | TRBJ2-7 | TRBV9 | - | TGTGCCAGCAGCGTAGGTCGCGGGACCTTTTACAATGAGCAGTACTTC | CASSVGRGTFYNEQYF
- | TRBJ1-1 | TRBV5-1 | few | TGCGCCAGCAAGGGAGGGCAGGGTTGGACTGAAGCTTTCTTT | CASKGGQGWTEAFF
- | TRBJ2-3 | TRBV7-2 | few | TGTGCCAGCGGTGGGAGCGCAGATACGCAGTATTTT | CASGGSADTQYF
- | TRBJ1-2 | TRBV25-1 | - | TGTGCCAGCACCGGACCCTCGGGGGGCTACACCTTC | CASTGPSGGYTF
- | TRBJ2-7 | TRBV7-2 | - | TGTGCCAGCAGCCTAGCCCGTAGGGGTGGCGAGCAGTACTTC | CASSLARRGGEQYF
TRBD2 | TRBJ2-7 | TRBV15 | - | TGTGCCACCAGCCGGACTAGCGGGACTTACGAGCAGTACTTC | CATSRTSGTYEQYF
- | TRBJ2-5 | TRBV29-1 | many | TGCAGCGTTGAAAAGGTCCAGGGTGAGACCCAGTACTTC | CSVEKVQGETQYF
- | TRBJ2-3 | TRBV20-1 | - | TGCAGTGCTAGGCCCCCCCCCACAGATACGCAGTATTTT | CSARPPPTDTQYF
TRBD2 | TRBJ2-1 | TRBV6-1 | - | TGTGCCAGCAGTGAGGGACTAGCGGCAGGGGATGAGCAGTTCTTC | CASSEGLAAGDEQFF
- | TRBJ1-1 | TRBV18 | few | TGTGCCAGCTCGCAGGGACGCGTAGGGACTGAAGCTTTCTTT | CASSQGRVGTEAFF
TRBD2 | TRBJ2-7 | TRBV4-3 | - | TGCGCCAGCAGCCAAGGGGCCCCGGGACTAGCGGTCTCCTACGAGCAGTACTTC | CASSQGAPGLAVSYEQYF